This TCR beta chain was observed in a study of blood T cell repertoires in COVID-19. In the study overall: Spain, Italy and the United States supplied samples that represented acute and convalescent COVID-19.

Profiled with immunoSEQ multiplex PCR; TCRdb holds only in-frame clones, not every one. This sample yields more than 150,000 clones, of which approximately 80% are seen a single time; approximately 15% belongs to the top ten. Cohorts were determined from participant-reported clinical history. Per the germline V gene, CDR1 is SQVTM and CDR2 is ANQGSEA. V was trimmed by 3 bases and J by 4 bases, leaving 13 bases between them. The CDR3 spans 13 residues. The receptor was derived from a man in his 60s who had been exposed to COVID-19. The sequenced sample consisted of PBMCs or T cells enriched from blood (not recorded which). The chain uses TRBV29-1 and TRBJ2-7, with D possibly matching TRBD2 (7 bases). The CDR3 DNA sequence: TGCAGCGTTGATCTTGGGAGGGGGTACGAGCAGTACTTC. This codes for CSVDLGRGYEQYF.